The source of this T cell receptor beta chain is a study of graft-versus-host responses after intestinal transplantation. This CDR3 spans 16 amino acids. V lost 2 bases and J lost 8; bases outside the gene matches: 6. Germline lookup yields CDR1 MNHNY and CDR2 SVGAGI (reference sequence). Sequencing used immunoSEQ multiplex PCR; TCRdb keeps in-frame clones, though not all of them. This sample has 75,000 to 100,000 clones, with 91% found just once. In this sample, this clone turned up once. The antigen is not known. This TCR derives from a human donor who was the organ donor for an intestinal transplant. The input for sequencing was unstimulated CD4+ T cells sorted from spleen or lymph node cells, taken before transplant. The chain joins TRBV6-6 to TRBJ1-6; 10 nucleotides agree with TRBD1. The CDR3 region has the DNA TGTGCCAGCAGTTACCCATGGACAGGGGGTGATTCACCCCTCCACTTT. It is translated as CASSYPWTGGDSPLHF.